This is a list of T cell receptor beta chains from one sample in a study of T cell repertoires in cytomegalovirus infection. These receptors' antigens are unknown. TCRdb re-called the reads through MiXCR, storing one row per CDR3 protein. Counted here are roughly 990,000 distinct CDR3 sequences, approximately 31% occurring once; the ten biggest clones make up roughly 13%. This material consisted of cultured CD8+ T cells from PBMCs, taken from culture after CMV antigen stimulation. Every receptor here comes from a human donor in good health (CMV status not recorded). Some clones in this sample may be carry-over from other donors' samples. Both conserved end residues are part of each CDR3. Fields, in order: J gene, D gene, V gene, clone size, CDR3 DNA, CDR3 protein. A D gene is named only where the DNA matches it firmly. Clone size is shown for a subset of rows, as once, few, many or a class of expanded clone.

J: TRBJ1-3; D: NA; V: TRBV6-2/TRBV6-3; size: NA; DNA: TGTGCCAGCAGCCCTCGAGGCAGGATCTACTCTGGAAACACCATATATTTT; CDR3: CASSPRGRIYSGNTIYF
J: TRBJ2-3; D: NA; V: TRBV7-2; size: NA; DNA: TGTGCCAGCAGCTTCTCAACCTTAGAGGCTGGTACAGATACGCAGTATTTT; CDR3: CASSFSTLEAGTDTQYF
J: TRBJ2-7; D: TRBD2; V: TRBV20-1; size: NA; DNA: TGCAGTGCTAGAGTGCGGGGGAACGACGAGCAGTACTTC; CDR3: CSARVRGNDEQYF
J: TRBJ2-7; D: NA; V: TRBV2; size: NA; DNA: TGTGCCAGCAGTTCCGCGGCCCTTGGAAAATACGAGCAGTACTTC; CDR3: CASSSAALGKYEQYF
J: TRBJ2-7; D: NA; V: TRBV4-1; size: NA; DNA: TGCGCCAGCAGCCAAGAATCGGCAGCCTACGAGCAGTACTTC; CDR3: CASSQESAAYEQYF
J: TRBJ2-1; D: TRBD1; V: TRBV7-6; size: many; DNA: TGTGCCAGCAGCTTACCTACAGCCGGGACAGGGGTCTCCTACAATGAGCAGTTCTTC; CDR3: CASSLPTAGTGVSYNEQFF
J: TRBJ2-1; D: TRBD1; V: TRBV7-6; size: NA; DNA: TGTGCTAGCAGTTCCGGGACAGGGACGGGGAATGAGCAGTTCTTC; CDR3: CASSSGTGTGNEQFF
J: TRBJ1-2; D: NA; V: TRBV12-3/TRBV12-4; size: NA; DNA: TGTGCCAGCAGCGTCCCAGGGAATGGCTACACCTTC; CDR3: CASSVPGNGYTF
J: TRBJ2-4; D: TRBD1; V: TRBV7-2; size: many; DNA: TGTGCCAGCAGCAGACCCGGGGACAGCCCAAACATTCAGTACTTC; CDR3: CASSRPGDSPNIQYF
J: TRBJ2-1; D: NA; V: TRBV11-2; size: few; DNA: TGTGCCAGCAGCTTAGATTCTGGGTTTTTGAATGAGCAGTTCTTC; CDR3: CASSLDSGFLNEQFF
J: TRBJ2-4; D: TRBD2; V: TRBV14; size: few; DNA: TGTGCCAGCAGGCCTAGCGGGGAGAACATTCAGTACTTC; CDR3: CASRPSGENIQYF
J: TRBJ1-2; D: NA; V: TRBV7-2; size: many; DNA: TGTGCCAGCAGCTTGTATGGCTACACCTTC; CDR3: CASSLYGYTF
J: TRBJ2-1; D: NA; V: TRBV6-5; size: NA; DNA: TGTGCCAGCACCCCTTGGGAGGGGGGAAGTAATGAGCAGTTCTTC; CDR3: CASTPWEGGSNEQFF
J: TRBJ1-2; D: NA; V: TRBV29-1; size: NA; DNA: TGCAGCGTTGCGGGGGGCCACTATGGCTACACCTTC; CDR3: CSVAGGHYGYTF
J: TRBJ1-2; D: TRBD1; V: TRBV7-9; size: many; DNA: TGTGCCAGCAGTGGGCAGGGGGTGTTCTATGGCTACACCTTC; CDR3: CASSGQGVFYGYTF
J: TRBJ2-3; D: TRBD2; V: TRBV7-6; size: few; DNA: TGTGCCAGCAGCTTATTTACTAGCGGGGACACAGATACGCAGTATTTT; CDR3: CASSLFTSGDTDTQYF
J: TRBJ2-1; D: TRBD1; V: TRBV7-9; size: NA; DNA: TGTGCCAGCAGCCCAAACCCCGGACAGGGAAGGGACAATGAGCAGTTCTTC; CDR3: CASSPNPGQGRDNEQFF
J: TRBJ2-1; D: TRBD2; V: TRBV4-3; size: NA; DNA: TGCGCCAGCAGCCAATTAATAGCGGGGGGGCCGCACAATGAGCAGTTCTTC; CDR3: CASSQLIAGGPHNEQFF
J: TRBJ2-1; D: NA; V: TRBV4-1; size: few; DNA: TGCGCCAGCAGCCCCGCCCCTTCCGAGATCTCCTACAATGAGCAGTTCTTC; CDR3: CASSPAPSEISYNEQFF
J: TRBJ1-6; D: TRBD1; V: TRBV12-3/TRBV12-4; size: few; DNA: TGTGCCAGCAGTTACACAGGGGCGGTCTCACCCCTCCACTTT; CDR3: CASSYTGAVSPLHF
J: TRBJ2-5; D: NA; V: TRBV3-1; size: NA; DNA: TGTGCCAGCAGCCAAGTCTCCGGGAAGGCGACCCAGTACTTC; CDR3: CASSQVSGKATQYF
J: TRBJ2-7; D: NA; V: TRBV5-1; size: NA; DNA: TGCGCCAGCAGCTTGGATAGGGGCCGGGGGGAGCAGTACTTC; CDR3: CASSLDRGRGEQYF
J: TRBJ2-3; D: NA; V: TRBV7-8; size: few; DNA: TGTGCCAGCAGATCGGACCTCGCGAGCGCAGATACGCAGTATTTT; CDR3: CASRSDLASADTQYF
J: TRBJ2-1; D: TRBD1; V: TRBV6-1; size: NA; DNA: TGTGCCAACAGTGTTTCATGGACAGGGGAGATCAATGAGCAGTTCTTC; CDR3: CANSVSWTGEINEQFF
J: TRBJ1-1; D: NA; V: TRBV10-3; size: few; DNA: TGTGCCATCAGTGAGGAGGTAACTTTCGAAGCTTTCTTT; CDR3: CAISEEVTFEAFF
J: TRBJ1-2; D: NA; V: TRBV5-6; size: NA; DNA: TGTGCCAGCGGGACCCCCAATGGCTACACCTTC; CDR3: CASGTPNGYTF
J: TRBJ1-1; D: NA; V: TRBV5-5; size: few; DNA: TGTGCCAGCAGCTTCCAGGCAGGGTTGAACACTGAAGCTTTCTTT; CDR3: CASSFQAGLNTEAFF
J: TRBJ2-6; D: TRBD1; V: TRBV6-1; size: NA; DNA: TGTGCCAGCAGTGCAACGGACAGGGTGACGGGGGCCAACGTCCTGACTTTC; CDR3: CASSATDRVTGANVLTF
J: TRBJ1-2; D: TRBD1; V: TRBV4-1; size: few; DNA: TGCGCCAGCAGCCAAGATCAGACAGGGAGGAGCTATGGCTACACCTTC; CDR3: CASSQDQTGRSYGYTF
J: TRBJ2-7; D: TRBD1; V: TRBV20-1; size: many; DNA: TGCAGTGCTCGACAGGGTTCCTCGTACGAGCAGTACTTC; CDR3: CSARQGSSYEQYF
J: TRBJ1-4; D: NA; V: TRBV5-4; size: few; DNA: TGTGCCAGCAGCTTGATGCCCGAGCCTTCTGCTAATGAAAAACTGTTTTTT; CDR3: CASSLMPEPSANEKLFF
J: TRBJ2-3; D: NA; V: TRBV5-1; size: NA; DNA: TGCGCCAGCACCCCTGCGACAACTATCACAGATACGCAGTATTTT; CDR3: CASTPATTITDTQYF
J: TRBJ2-2; D: NA; V: TRBV27; size: NA; DNA: TGTGCCAGCAGTTTTGAGACGGGAAGGTCCACCGGGGAGCTGTTTTTT; CDR3: CASSFETGRSTGELFF
J: TRBJ2-1; D: NA; V: TRBV12-3/TRBV12-4; size: NA; DNA: TGTGCCAGCAGGTTTGGAGAGGGGGAAGCGCAGTTCTTC; CDR3: CASRFGEGEAQFF